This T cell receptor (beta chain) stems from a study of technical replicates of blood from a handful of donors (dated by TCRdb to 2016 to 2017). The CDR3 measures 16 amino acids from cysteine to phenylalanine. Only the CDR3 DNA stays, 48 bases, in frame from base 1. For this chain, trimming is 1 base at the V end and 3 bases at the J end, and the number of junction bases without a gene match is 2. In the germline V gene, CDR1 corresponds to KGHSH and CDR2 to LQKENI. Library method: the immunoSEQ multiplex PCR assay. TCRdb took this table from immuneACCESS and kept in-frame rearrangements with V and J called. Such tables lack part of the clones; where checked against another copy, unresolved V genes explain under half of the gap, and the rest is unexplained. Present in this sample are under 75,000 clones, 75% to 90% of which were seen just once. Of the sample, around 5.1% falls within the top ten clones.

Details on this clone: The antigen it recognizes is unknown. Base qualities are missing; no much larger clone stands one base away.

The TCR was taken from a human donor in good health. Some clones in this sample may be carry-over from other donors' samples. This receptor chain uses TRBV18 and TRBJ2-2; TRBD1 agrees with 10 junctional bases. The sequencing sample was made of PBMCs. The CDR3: CASSPRQGADTGELFF. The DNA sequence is TGTGCCAGCTCACCACGACAGGGGGCCGACACCGGGGAGCTGTTTTTT. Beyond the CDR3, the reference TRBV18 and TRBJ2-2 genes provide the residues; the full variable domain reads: NAGVMQNPRHLVRRRGQEARLRCSPMKGHSHVYWYRQLPEEGLKFMVYLQKENIIDESGMPKERFSAEFPKEGPSILRIQQVVRGDSAAYFCASSPRQGADTGELFFGEGSRLTVL.